The 9 T cell receptor beta chains below all came from one sample that was sequenced in a study of T-cell reconstitution after alpha-beta-depleted transplantation in children. Researchers prepared the TCRbeta library using unique molecular identifiers, the study reports. TCRdb analysed the PCR reads with MiXCR anew, one entry per CDR3 protein. The repertoire holds roughly 250,000 distinct CDR3 sequences, 6.5% to 10% seen once, with 6.3% in the top ten. The material sequenced was PBMCs, mostly from graft donor cells, taken 180 days after TCRalphabeta/CD19-depleted stem cell transplant. The receptors originated from a male patient younger than 18 who had a stem cell transplant for acute lymphoblastic leukemia, so the T cells may come from the graft donor.

A remark on this clonotype: A clone one base away is much larger, so this may be a read error. The chain links TRBV5-1 to TRBJ2-2; possible D gene TRBD1, 6 bases. V lost 5 bases and J lost 4, with 15 bases in between. The CDR3 contains 15 residues. Germline CDR1 reads SGHRS; CDR2 reads YFSETQ. The CDR3 reads CASRLFIGGTGELFF. CDR3 DNA sequence: TGCGCCAGCAGGCTTTTCATAGGGGGCACCGGGGAGCTGTTTTTT.

The chain has TRBV6-4 and TRBJ2-1, with 9 bases aligning to TRBD1. Germline-derived CDR1 and CDR2 are MRHNA and SNTAGT. The CDR3 is 19 residues long. CDR3 bases: TGTACCATCAGTTTAGATGTAGCAGGGACAGGGTTTTGGTACAATGAGCAGTTCTTC. It encodes CTISLDVAGTGFWYNEQFF.

Many counts were recorded for this clonotype. The chain couples TRBV7-9 to TRBJ2-5; TRBD2 matches at 8 bases. CDR1 is SEHNR and CDR2 is FQNEAQ in the germline V gene (reference sequence). The CDR3 loop spans 16 amino acids. The junction had 4 bases not matched to a gene; V was cut back by 1 base and J by 0 bases. CDR3 in DNA: TGTGCCAGCAGCTTAGAAGCGGGAGTGCACCAAGAGACCCAGTACTTC. Amino acid sequence: CASSLEAGVHQETQYF.

In this sample, this clonotype turned up many times. The V and J genes are TRBV2 and TRBJ2-6, with D tentatively TRBD1 (6 bases). The CDR3 is 17 residues long. Germline CDR1 SNHLY, CDR2 FYNNEI. CDR3 sequence reads: CASKGGQPYSGANVLTF. CDR3 nucleotide sequence: TGTGCGTCTAAAGGAGGACAGCCTTACTCTGGGGCCAACGTCCTGACTTTC.

The chain joins TRBV5-8 to TRBJ1-1; D is perhaps TRBD1 (6 bases). The CDR3 loop spans 13 amino acids. Germline V CDR1 and CDR2: SGHTS, YDEGEE. Trimming pared 7 bases from V and 6 bases from J, leaving 16 bases between. The CDR3 sequence is CASGQGLHSEAFF. The DNA of the CDR3 is TGTGCCAGCGGGCAGGGGCTCCACTCTGAAGCTTTCTTT.

This clonotype was observed at least ten times. The rearrangement links TRBV6-5 to TRBJ2-7; tentative D call: TRBD2 (7 bases). The CDR3 covers 15 residues. From germline, CDR1 is MNHEY and CDR2 SVGAGI. V was trimmed by 0 bases and J by 0 bases, leaving 9 bases between them. As DNA, the CDR3 is TGTGCCAGCAGTTACTCCCGGGGGGCCTCCTACGAGCAGTACTTC. Translated: CASSYSRGASYEQYF.

This clonotype was detected ten times or more. The chain carries TRBV6-5 and TRBJ1-1, with 7 bases lining up with TRBD1. V lost 2 bases, J lost 3 bases, and 6 bases stayed unmatched. CDR1 is MNHEY and CDR2 is SVGAGI in the germline V gene. The CDR3 runs to 15 residues. The CDR3 protein is CASSYDIDRDTEAFF. For the CDR3, the DNA is TGTGCCAGCAGTTACGATATTGACAGGGACACTGAAGCTTTCTTT.

This clonotype was counted ten times or more. This rearrangement joins TRBV12-3 or TRBV12-4 to TRBJ2-1; TRBD1 is a possible D gene (6 bases). There are 16 residues in the CDR3. V gave up 5 bases and J gave up 2 bases, with 16 bases separating them. The CDR3 reads CASSQGWDRAYNEQFF. The CDR3 coding sequence is TGTGCCAGCAGTCAGGGGTGGGACCGCGCCTACAATGAGCAGTTCTTC.

The genes are TRBV7-9 and TRBJ2-7; TRBD1 aligns across 7 bases. V lost 5 bases to trimming and J lost 7 bases; unmatched junction nucleotides: 17. The CDR3 has 16 residues. Germline lookup yields CDR1 SEHNR and CDR2 FQNEAQ (reference sequence). The CDR3 spells CASSPPPGQPFSEQYF. CDR3 nucleotides: TGTGCCAGCAGCCCCCCGCCGGGACAGCCATTTAGTGAGCAGTACTTC.